The sequence of this T cell receptor (beta chain) was determined in a study of control samples from healthy donors and cancer patients. The assay was immunoSEQ multiplex PCR, and TCRdb's table has in-frame clones only and misses some. The sample consists of approximately 44,000 clones, 70% of them appearing once. CDR3 length equals 12 residues. In germline, CDR1 is SGHNT, CDR2 YENEEA. Trimming cost V 4 bases and J 11 bases, with 13 bases left between them. The sequencing input was formalin-fixed, paraffin-embedded tissue. The gene calls are TRBV11-3 and TRBJ2-3; possible D gene TRBD2, 6 bases. The receptor was isolated from a male donor with melanoma. The CDR3 loop is CASSSNTGGQYF. The CDR3 DNA reads TGTGCCAGCAGCTCAAACACCGGGGGGCAGTATTTT.